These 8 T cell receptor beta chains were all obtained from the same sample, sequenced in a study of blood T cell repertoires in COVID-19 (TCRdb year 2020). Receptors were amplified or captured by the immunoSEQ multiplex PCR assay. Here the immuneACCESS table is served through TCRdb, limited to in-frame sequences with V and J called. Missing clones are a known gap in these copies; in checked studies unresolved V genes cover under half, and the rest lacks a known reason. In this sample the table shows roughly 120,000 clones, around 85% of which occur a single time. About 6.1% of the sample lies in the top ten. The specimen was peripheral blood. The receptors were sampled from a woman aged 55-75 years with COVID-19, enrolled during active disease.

CDR3 in DNA: TGCGCCACCCAGACAGGGGCGAACACCGGGGAGCTGTTTTTT. Translation gives CATQTGANTGELFF. J is TRBJ2-2 and V is TRBV5-1; 8 bases fit TRBD1. Trimming removed 9 bases from V and 0 bases from J; junction bases left unmatched: 4. Per the germline V gene, CDR1 is SGHRS and CDR2 is YFSETQ. This CDR3 is built from 14 residues.

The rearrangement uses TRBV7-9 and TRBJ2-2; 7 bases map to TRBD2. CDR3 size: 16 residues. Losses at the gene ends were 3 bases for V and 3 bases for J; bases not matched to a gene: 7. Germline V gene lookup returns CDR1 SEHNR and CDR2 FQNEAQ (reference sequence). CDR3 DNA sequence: TGTGCCAGCAGCTTTTTGTCTAGCGGATACACCGGGGAGCTGTTTTTT. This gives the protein CASSFLSSGYTGELFF.

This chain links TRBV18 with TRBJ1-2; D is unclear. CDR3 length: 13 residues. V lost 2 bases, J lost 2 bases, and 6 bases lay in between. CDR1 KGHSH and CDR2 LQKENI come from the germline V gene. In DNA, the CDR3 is TGTGCCAGCTCACCAGACGGGAACTATGGCTACACCTTC. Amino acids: CASSPDGNYGYTF.

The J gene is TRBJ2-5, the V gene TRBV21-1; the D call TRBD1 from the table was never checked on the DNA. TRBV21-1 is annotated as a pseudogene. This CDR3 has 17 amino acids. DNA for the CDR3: TGTGCCAGCAGCGAAACAGGGGGAACAGCGAACCAAGAGACCCAGTACTTC. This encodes CASSETGGTANQETQYF.

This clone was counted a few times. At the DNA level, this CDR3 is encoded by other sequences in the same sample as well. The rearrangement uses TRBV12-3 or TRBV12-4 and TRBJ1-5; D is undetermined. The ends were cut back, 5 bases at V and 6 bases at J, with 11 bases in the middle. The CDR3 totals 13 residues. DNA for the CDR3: TGTGCCAGCAGTCTCTCACGGGGTCAGCCCCAGCATTTT. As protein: CASSLSRGQPQHF.

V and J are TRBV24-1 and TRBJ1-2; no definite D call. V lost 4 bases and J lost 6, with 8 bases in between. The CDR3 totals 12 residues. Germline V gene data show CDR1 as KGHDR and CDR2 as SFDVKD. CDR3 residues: CATSDFSDGYTF. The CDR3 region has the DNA TGTGCCACCAGTGACTTTAGCGATGGCTACACCTTC.

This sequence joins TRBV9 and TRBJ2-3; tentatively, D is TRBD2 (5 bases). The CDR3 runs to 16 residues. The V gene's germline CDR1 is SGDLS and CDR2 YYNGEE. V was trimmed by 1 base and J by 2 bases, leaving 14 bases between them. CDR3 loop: CASSVMSLADTDTQYF. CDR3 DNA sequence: TGTGCCAGCAGCGTAATGTCCCTAGCAGACACAGATACGCAGTATTTT.

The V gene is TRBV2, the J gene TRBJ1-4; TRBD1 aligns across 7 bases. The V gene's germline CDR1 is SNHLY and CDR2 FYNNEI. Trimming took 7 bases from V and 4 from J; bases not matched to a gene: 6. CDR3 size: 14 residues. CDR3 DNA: TGTGCCAGCAACGAGGGACAGTATAATGAAAAACTGTTTTTT. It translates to CASNEGQYNEKLFF. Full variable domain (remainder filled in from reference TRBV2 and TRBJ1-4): EPEVTQTPSHQVTQMGQEVILRCVPISNHLYFYWYRQILGQKVEFLVSFYNNEISEKSEIFDDQFSVERPDGSNFTLKIRSTKLEDSAMYFCASNEGQYNEKLFFGSGTQLSVL.